These T cell receptor beta chains were read from a single sample in a study of beta chain features in type 1 diabetes. Method: immunoSEQ multiplex PCR; TCRdb's copy keeps in-frame clones and lacks some. The data hold over 150,000 clones, with around 7.9% observed a single time. Input material: central memory CD4+ T cells from blood. All receptors come from a man aged 18 to 29 with type 1 diabetes. CDR3s include the opening cysteine and the closing phenylalanine or tryptophan. A D gene is named only where the DNA matches it firmly. Clone size is stated in some rows and not others, as once, few, many or a class when expanded.

NA	TRBJ2-5	TRBV5-4	TRBD2	CASSSGGGKETQYF	TGTGCCAGCAGCTCCGGGGGGGGGAAAGAGACCCAGTACTTC
NA	TRBJ2-3	TRBV15	TRBD2	CATSRLAGPRDTQYF	TGTGCCACCAGCAGACTAGCGGGGCCTCGGGATACGCAGTATTTT
few	TRBJ2-5	TRBV27	TRBD2	CATASGGYQETQYF	TGTGCCACCGCTAGCGGGGGGTACCAAGAGACCCAGTACTTC
few	TRBJ2-5	TRBV7-6	NA	CASSLGVTETQYF	TGTGCCAGCAGCCTCGGAGTAACCGAGACCCAGTACTTC
NA	TRBJ2-7	TRBV9	TRBD2	CASSGGGRGGAYEQYF	TGTGCCAGCAGCGGAGGAGGGCGCGGGGGGGCCTACGAGCAGTACTTC
few	TRBJ1-6	TRBV18	NA	CASSPAGSQGSLHF	TGTGCCAGCTCACCGGCAGGGTCGCAGGGGTCCCTCCACTTT
NA	TRBJ1-2	TRBV30	NA	CAWSVFSLGYTF	TGTGCCTGGAGTGTATTTAGTCTTGGCTACACCTTC
NA	TRBJ2-7	TRBV29-1	NA	CSAMGARSSYEQYF	TGCAGCGCTATGGGAGCCCGAAGCTCCTACGAGCAGTACTTC
NA	TRBJ1-5	TRBV11-2	TRBD1	CASSLVGDRNQPQHF	TGTGCCAGCAGCTTAGTCGGGGACAGGAATCAGCCCCAGCATTTT
NA	TRBJ1-3	TRBV18	NA	CASSPPGDRNTIYF	TGTGCCAGCTCACCTCCGGGAGACAGAAACACCATATATTTT
few	TRBJ1-2	TRBV10-2	NA	CASSSEDGYTF	TGCGCCAGCAGTTCAGAGGATGGCTACACCTTC